A single sample is the source of the 5 T cell receptor beta chains below, sequenced in a study of shared clonotypes between healthy human individuals. TCRdb keeps only in-frame clones here, not all; method: immunoSEQ multiplex PCR. This table holds around 2.5 million clones, more than 85% found once. The sample comprised naive CD4+ T cells from PBMCs. The subset denotes: CD45RA+ positively selected. The receptors were sampled from a man aged 18 to 29 in good health. Some clones in this sample may be carry-over from other donors' samples.

This chain connects TRBV9 to TRBJ2-1; D may be TRBD1 or TRBD2 (5 bases each). The germline V gene encodes CDR1 SGDLS and CDR2 YYNGEE. The CDR3 sequence is 16 residues long. Trimming took 0 bases from V and 6 from J, leaving 16 bases between them. This chain's CDR3 is CASSVDGRDPPNEQFF. CDR3 bases: TGTGCCAGCAGCGTAGACGGCCGGGACCCTCCCAATGAGCAGTTCTTC.

This sequence joins TRBV7-9 and TRBJ2-7; 13 nucleotides agree with TRBD2. Losses at the gene ends were 5 bases for V and 2 bases for J; bases not matched to a gene: 12. Germline CDR1 SEHNR, CDR2 FQNEAQ (reference sequence). The CDR3 is 18 residues long. CDR3: CASSQGLAGVYIPYEQYF. DNA for the CDR3: TGTGCCAGCAGCCAAGGACTAGCGGGAGTCTACATCCCCTACGAGCAGTACTTC.

The chain combines TRBV19 with TRBJ1-5, with D unclear. Germline assignment: CDR1 LNHDA and CDR2 SQIVND (reference sequence). Trimming took off 6 bases at V and 1 base at J, with 13 bases between the two ends. The CDR3 covers 15 residues. CDR3 coding DNA: TGTGCCAGTAGGCAGCCCGGGCCCAGCAATCAGCCCCAGCATTTT. Its protein product is CASRQPGPSNQPQHF.

The rearrangement links TRBV7-9 to TRBJ1-1, with 8 bases that match TRBD1. After removal of 5 bases from V and 12 bases from J, the junction contained 17 bases not matched to a gene. The CDR3 has 15 residues. The germline gives CDR1 SEHNR, CDR2 FQNEAQ (reference sequence). In DNA, the CDR3 is TGTGCCAGCAGCCCCACCGACAGGGGAACAGATCCGACTTTCTTT. The encoded protein is CASSPTDRGTDPTFF. The full variable domain, in which reference TRBV7-9 and TRBJ1-1 provide the parts outside the CDR3, is DTGVSQNPRHKITKRGQNVTFRCDPISEHNRLYWYRQTLGQGPEFLTYFQNEAQLEKSRLLSDRFSAERPKGSFSTLEIQRTEQGDSAMYLCASSPTDRGTDPTFFGQGTRLTVV.

The CDR3 bases are TGTGCCAGCTCCTACGAACGGGTGAGCTCCTACGAGCAGTACTTC. It encodes CASSYERVSSYEQYF. The rearrangement uses TRBV18 and TRBJ2-7; D uncertain. The V end lost 6 bases, the J end lost 0 bases, and 15 bases lay between the germline ends. This CDR3 contains 15 residues. From germline, CDR1 is KGHSH and CDR2 LQKENI.